The 5 T cell receptor beta chains below all came from one sample that was sequenced in a study of PD-1 blockade in classical Hodgkin lymphoma. Only in-frame clones appear in the TCRdb table, and some are missing; sequencing was by immunoSEQ multiplex PCR. The table has tens of thousands of clones, around 69% seen once. The time point was: cycle 4 day 1 (C4D1), after around six weeks of nivolumab. Every single patient, without exception, relapsed after autologous stem cell transplantation, and brentuximab vedotin exposure varied. This specimen was peripheral blood mononuclear cells (PBMCs), taken before the fourth cycle of nivolumab. These receptors all stem from a human donor with classical Hodgkin lymphoma.

The chain carries TRBV27 and TRBJ2-7, with D unresolved. The CDR3 has 14 amino acids. V was pared by 6 bases and J by 2 bases, with 14 bases between. Germline V lookup: CDR1 MNHEY, CDR2 SMNVEV (reference sequence). The CDR3 region is CASSVRRGPYEQYF. For the CDR3, the DNA is TGTGCCAGCAGCGTTCGAAGAGGCCCCTACGAGCAGTACTTC.

The V gene is TRBV12-5, the J gene TRBJ2-3; 13 positions agree with TRBD2. Trimming took 2 bases from V and 3 from J; bases not matched to a gene: 23. CDR3 length: 23 residues. Germline CDR1 and CDR2: LGHNT and FRNRAP. Here the CDR3 DNA reads TGTGCTAGTGGTTTGACGGCAGCCAAACTAGCGGGGGGGGCGCTTTCAACGACAGATACGCAGTATTTT. This sequence encodes CASGLTAAKLAGGALSTTDTQYF.

There are many counts of this clone. The chain recombines TRBV28 with TRBJ2-1; TRBD2 agrees at 10 bases. Germline lookup yields CDR1 MDHEN and CDR2 SYDVKM. The CDR3 has 18 amino acids. The V segment lost 2 bases and the J segment 1 base; nucleotides outside the gene matches: 8. CDR3 loop: CASSLKRGGGRSYNEQFF. CDR3 nucleotides: TGTGCCAGCAGTTTAAAGCGGGGGGGCGGTCGGTCCTACAATGAGCAGTTCTTC. The full variable domain, its missing parts supplied by reference TRBV28 and TRBJ2-1, is DVKVTQSSRYLVKRTGEKVFLECVQDMDHENMFWYRQDPGLGLRLIYFSYDVKMKEKGDIPEGYSVSREKKERFSLILESASTNQTSMYLCASSLKRGGGRSYNEQFFGPGTRLTVL.

The chain links TRBV7-8 to TRBJ1-1, with D uncertain. Trimming removed 1 base from V and 1 base from J, with 7 bases in between. This CDR3 is built from 14 residues. The germline V gene encodes CDR1 SGHVS and CDR2 FQNEAQ. The CDR3 loop is CASSLGAGNTEAFF. The CDR3 DNA reads as TGTGCCAGCAGCTTAGGTGCAGGGAACACTGAAGCTTTCTTT.

The V and J genes are TRBV7-8 and TRBJ2-3; 13 positions agree with TRBD2. The V and J ends lost 5 bases and 1 base, in that order; junction bases with no gene match: 18. The CDR3 is made up of 21 amino acids. Per germline, CDR1 SGHVS and CDR2 FQNEAQ. This chain's CDR3 is CASSPPRQGDGTSGGTDTQYF. In nucleotides, the CDR3 is TGTGCCAGCAGCCCACCAAGACAGGGGGATGGGACTAGCGGGGGCACAGATACGCAGTATTTT.